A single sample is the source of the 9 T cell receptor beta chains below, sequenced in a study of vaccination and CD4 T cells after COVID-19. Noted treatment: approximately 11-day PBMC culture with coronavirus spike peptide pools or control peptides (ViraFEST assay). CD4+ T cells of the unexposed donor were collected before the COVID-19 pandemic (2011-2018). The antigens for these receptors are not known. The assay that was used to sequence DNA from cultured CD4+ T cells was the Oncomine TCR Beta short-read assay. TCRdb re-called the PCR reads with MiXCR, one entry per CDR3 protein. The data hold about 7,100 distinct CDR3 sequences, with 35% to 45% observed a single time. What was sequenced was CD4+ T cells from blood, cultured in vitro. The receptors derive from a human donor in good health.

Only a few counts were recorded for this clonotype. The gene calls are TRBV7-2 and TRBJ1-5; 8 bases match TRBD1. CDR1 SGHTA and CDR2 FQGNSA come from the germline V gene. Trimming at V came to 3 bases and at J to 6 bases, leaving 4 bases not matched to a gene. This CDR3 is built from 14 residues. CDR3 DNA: TGTGCCAGCAGCTTCCAGGGGGCAAGTCAGCCCCAGCATTTT. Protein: CASSFQGASQPQHF.

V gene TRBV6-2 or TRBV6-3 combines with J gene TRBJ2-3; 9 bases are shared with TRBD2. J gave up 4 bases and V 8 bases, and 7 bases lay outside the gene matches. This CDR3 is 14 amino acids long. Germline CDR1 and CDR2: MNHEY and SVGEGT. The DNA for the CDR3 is TGTGCCAGCGAAATCGGCGGGGGGGCAGATACGCAGTATTTT. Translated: CASEIGGGADTQYF.

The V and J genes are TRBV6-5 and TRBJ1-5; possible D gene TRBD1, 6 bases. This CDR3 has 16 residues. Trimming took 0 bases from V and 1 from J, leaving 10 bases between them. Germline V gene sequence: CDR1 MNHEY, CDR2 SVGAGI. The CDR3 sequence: CASSYSRGGSNQPQHF. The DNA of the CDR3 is TGTGCCAGCAGTTACTCGAGAGGGGGGAGCAATCAGCCCCAGCATTTT.

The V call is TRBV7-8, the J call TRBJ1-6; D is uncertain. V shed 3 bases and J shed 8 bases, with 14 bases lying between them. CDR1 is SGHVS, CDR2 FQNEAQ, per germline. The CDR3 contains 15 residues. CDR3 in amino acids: CASSFRWERDSPLHF. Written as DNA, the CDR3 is TGTGCCAGCAGCTTTCGGTGGGAACGGGATTCACCCCTCCACTTT.

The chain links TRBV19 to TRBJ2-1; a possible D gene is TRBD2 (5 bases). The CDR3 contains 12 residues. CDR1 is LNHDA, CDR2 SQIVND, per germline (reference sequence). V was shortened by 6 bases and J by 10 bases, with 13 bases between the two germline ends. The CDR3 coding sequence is TGTGCCAGTAGCAAAAGTGGCGGGGAGCAGTTCTTC. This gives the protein CASSKSGGEQFF.

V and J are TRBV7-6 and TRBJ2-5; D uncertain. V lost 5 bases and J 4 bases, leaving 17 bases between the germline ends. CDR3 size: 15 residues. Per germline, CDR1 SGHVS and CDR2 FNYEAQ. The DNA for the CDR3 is TGTGCCAGCAGCCCCAACACGGGTCAAGGAGAGACCCAGTACTTC. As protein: CASSPNTGQGETQYF.

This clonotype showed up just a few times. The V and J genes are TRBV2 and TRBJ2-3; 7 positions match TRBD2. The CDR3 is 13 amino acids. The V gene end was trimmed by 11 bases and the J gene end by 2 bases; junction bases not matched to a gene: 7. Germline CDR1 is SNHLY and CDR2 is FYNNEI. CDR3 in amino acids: CAGTREPTDTQYF. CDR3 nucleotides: TGTGCCGGAACGCGGGAGCCCACAGATACGCAGTATTTT.

Here the CDR3 reads CASSGGGTGELFF. The CDR3 DNA reads TGTGCCAGCAGCGGGGGGGGCACCGGGGAGCTGTTTTTT. This chain uses TRBV2 with TRBJ2-2, with 8 bases matching TRBD2. The CDR3 spans 13 residues. The V gene end was trimmed by 6 bases and the J gene end by 4 bases; junction bases not matched to a gene: 1. CDR1 and CDR2 (germline): SNHLY, FYNNEI.

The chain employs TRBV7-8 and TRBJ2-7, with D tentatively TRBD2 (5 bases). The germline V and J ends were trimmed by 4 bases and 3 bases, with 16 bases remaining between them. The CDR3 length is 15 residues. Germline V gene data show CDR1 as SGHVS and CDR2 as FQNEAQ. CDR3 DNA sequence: TGTGCCAGCAGCTCTCTACGTGGGAGCGACTACGAGCAGTACTTC. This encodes CASSSLRGSDYEQYF.